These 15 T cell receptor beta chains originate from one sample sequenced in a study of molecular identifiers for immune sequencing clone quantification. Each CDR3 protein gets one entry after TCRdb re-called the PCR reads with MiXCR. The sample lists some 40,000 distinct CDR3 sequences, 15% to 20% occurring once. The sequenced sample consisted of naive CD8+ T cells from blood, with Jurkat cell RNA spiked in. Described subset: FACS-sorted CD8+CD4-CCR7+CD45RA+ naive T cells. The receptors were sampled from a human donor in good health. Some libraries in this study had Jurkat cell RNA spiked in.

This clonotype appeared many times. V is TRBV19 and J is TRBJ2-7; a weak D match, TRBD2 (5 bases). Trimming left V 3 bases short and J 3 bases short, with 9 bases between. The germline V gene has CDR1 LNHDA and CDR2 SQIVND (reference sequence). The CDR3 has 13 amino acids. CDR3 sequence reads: CASSIGIYYEQYF. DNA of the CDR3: TGTGCCAGTAGTATCGGGATTTACTACGAGCAGTACTTC.

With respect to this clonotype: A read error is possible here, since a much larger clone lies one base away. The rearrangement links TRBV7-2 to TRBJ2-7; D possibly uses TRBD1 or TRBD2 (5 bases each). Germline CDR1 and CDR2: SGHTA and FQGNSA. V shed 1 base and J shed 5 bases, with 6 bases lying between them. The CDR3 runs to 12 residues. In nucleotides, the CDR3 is TGTGCCAGCAGCTTAGTGGGACACGAGCAGTACTTC. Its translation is CASSLVGHEQYF.

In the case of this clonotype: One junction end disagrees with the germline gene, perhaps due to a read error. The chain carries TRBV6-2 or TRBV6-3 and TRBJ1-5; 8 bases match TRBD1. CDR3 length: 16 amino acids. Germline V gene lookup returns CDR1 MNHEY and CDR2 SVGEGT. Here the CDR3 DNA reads TGTGTCAGCAGCCCCTGGGACAGGTTTGTCAATCAGCCCCAGCATTTT. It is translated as CVSSPWDRFVNQPQHF.

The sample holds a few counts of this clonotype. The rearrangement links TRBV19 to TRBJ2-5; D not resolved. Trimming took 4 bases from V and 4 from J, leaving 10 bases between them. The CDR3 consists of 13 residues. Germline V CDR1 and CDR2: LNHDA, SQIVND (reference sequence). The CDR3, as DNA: TGTGCCAGTAGTACTAGAGAAGGAGAGACCCAGTACTTC. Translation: CASSTREGETQYF.

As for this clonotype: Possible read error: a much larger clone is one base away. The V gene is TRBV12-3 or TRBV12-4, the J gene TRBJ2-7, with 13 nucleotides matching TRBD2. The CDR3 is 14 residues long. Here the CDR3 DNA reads TGTGCCAGCAGGTCGACTAGCGGGAGGTACGAGCAGCACTTC. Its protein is CASRSTSGRYEQHF.

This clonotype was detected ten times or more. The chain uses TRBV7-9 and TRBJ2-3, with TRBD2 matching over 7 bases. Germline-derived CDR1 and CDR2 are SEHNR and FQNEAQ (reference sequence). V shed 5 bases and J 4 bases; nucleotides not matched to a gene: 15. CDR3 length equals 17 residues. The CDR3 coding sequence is TGTGCCAGCAGCCTGCGGGACTATCTTTTTTTTGCAGATACGCAGTATTTT. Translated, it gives CASSLRDYLFFADTQYF.

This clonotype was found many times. The CDR3 is CASSNRVSGTDTQYF. Here the CDR3 DNA reads TGCGCCAGCAGTAACAGGGTGAGCGGCACAGATACGCAGTATTTT. The rearrangement uses TRBV10-2 and TRBJ2-3; TRBD1 might be the D (6 bases). CDR1 and CDR2 from the germline V gene are WSHSY and SAAADI. V lost 5 bases and J 1 base, leaving 13 bases between the germline ends. CDR3 length equals 15 residues.

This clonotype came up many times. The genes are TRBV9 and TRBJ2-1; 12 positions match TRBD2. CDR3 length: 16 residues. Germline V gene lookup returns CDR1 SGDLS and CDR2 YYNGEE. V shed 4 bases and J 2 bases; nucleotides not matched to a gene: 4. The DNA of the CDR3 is TGTGCCAGCAGCATTAGACTAGCGGGAGCCTACAATGAGCAGTTCTTC. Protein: CASSIRLAGAYNEQFF.

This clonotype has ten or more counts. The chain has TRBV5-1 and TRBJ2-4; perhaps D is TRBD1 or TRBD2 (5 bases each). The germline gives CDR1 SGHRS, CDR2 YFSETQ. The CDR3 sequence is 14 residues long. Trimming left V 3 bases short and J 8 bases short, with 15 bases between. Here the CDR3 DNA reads TGCGCCAGCAGCTACCGGGACCTTTCAGACATTCAGTACTTC. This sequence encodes CASSYRDLSDIQYF.

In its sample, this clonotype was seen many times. The CDR3 sequence: CASSPGQNMNTEAFF. For the CDR3, the DNA is TGTGCCAGCAGTCCCGGACAGAACATGAACACTGAAGCTTTCTTT. This chain links TRBV6-5 with TRBJ1-1, with D maybe TRBD1 (6 bases). CDR1 is MNHEY and CDR2 is SVGAGI in the germline V gene. This CDR3 comprises 15 residues. V dropped 5 bases and J dropped 0 bases, with 13 bases sitting between them.

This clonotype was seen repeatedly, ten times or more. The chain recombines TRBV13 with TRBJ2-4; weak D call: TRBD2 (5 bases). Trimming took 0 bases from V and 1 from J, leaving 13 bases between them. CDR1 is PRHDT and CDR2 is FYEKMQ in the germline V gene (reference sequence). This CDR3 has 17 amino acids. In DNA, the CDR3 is TGTGCCAGCAGCTTAGGTCTCTCGGGATATGCCAAAAACATTCAGTACTTC. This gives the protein CASSLGLSGYAKNIQYF.

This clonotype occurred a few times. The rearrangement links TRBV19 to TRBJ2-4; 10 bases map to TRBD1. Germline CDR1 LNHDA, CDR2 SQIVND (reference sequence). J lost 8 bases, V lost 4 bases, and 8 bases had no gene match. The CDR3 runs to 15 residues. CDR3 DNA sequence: TGTGCCAGTAGTACCAAGGACAGGGGGATAGACATTCAGTACTTC. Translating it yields CASSTKDRGIDIQYF.

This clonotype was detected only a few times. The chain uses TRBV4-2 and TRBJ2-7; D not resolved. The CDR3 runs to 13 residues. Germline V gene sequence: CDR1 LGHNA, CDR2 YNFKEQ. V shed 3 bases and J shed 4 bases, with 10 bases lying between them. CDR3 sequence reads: CASSQHPSYEQYF. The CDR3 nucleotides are TGTGCCAGCAGCCAGCACCCGAGTTACGAGCAGTACTTC.

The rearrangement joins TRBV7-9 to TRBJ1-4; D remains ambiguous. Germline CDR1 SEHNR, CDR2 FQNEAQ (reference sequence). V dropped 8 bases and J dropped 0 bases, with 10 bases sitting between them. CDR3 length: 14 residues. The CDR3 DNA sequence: TGTGCCAGCTCGAGGGTTGCAACTAATGAAAAACTGTTTTTT. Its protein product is CASSRVATNEKLFF.

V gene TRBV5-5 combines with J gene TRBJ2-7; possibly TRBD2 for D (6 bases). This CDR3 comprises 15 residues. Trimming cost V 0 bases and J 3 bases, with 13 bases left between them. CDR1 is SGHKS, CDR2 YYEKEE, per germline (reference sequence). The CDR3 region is CASSLVLAENYEQYF. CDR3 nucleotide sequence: TGTGCCAGCAGCTTGGTTTTAGCGGAAAACTACGAGCAGTACTTC.